The 17 T cell receptor beta chains in this list originate from one sample, sequenced in a study of shared clonotypes between healthy human individuals. Profiling relied on immunoSEQ multiplex PCR, and the TCRdb table lists in-frame clones only, not all of them. The sample yields roughly 2.5 million clones, approximately 92% seen once. Sequenced: naive CD4+ T cells sorted from blood. Subset denoted: CD45RA+ positively selected. Every receptor here comes from a man in his late teens or twenties in good health.

This clone showed up just once. The V call is TRBV28, the J call TRBJ2-1; TRBD2 agrees at 7 bases. The CDR3 is 17 residues long. The V gene's germline CDR1 is MDHEN and CDR2 SYDVKM. V lost 0 bases, J lost 2 bases, and 7 bases stayed unmatched. The CDR3 bases are TGTGCCAGCAGTTTATGGAGGAGCGGGGCAGCCTACAATGAGCAGTTCTTC. Its protein product is CASSLWRSGAAYNEQFF.

This sequence joins TRBV7-9 and TRBJ2-5, with D tentatively TRBD1 or TRBD2 (5 bases each). This CDR3 is 14 amino acids long. Trimming left V 2 bases short and J 6 bases short, with 13 bases between. Germline CDR1 is SEHNR and CDR2 is FQNEAQ (reference sequence). CDR3 loop: CASSLLGPEQTQYF. CDR3 DNA: TGTGCCAGCAGCTTATTGGGACCCGAGCAGACCCAGTACTTC.

The chain carries TRBV5-4 and TRBJ1-1, with 9 bases matching TRBD1. CDR3 length equals 17 residues. CDR1 SGHNT and CDR2 YYREEE come from the germline V gene (reference sequence). Trimming took 4 bases from V and 1 from J; bases not matched to a gene: 11. CDR3 bases: TGTGCCAGCAGCATTGGGACAGGGAGCCTTCGGAACACTGAAGCTTTCTTT. Its translation is CASSIGTGSLRNTEAFF. Full variable domain (rest looked up from reference TRBV5-4 and TRBJ1-1): ETGVTQSPTHLIKTRGQQVTLRCSSQSGHNTVSWYQQALGQGPQFIFQYYREEENGRGNFPPRFSGLQFPNYSSELNVNALELDDSALYLCASSIGTGSLRNTEAFFGQGTRLTVV.

The chain has TRBV30 and TRBJ2-5; D gene unclear. The CDR3 sequence is 13 residues long. Trimming stripped 0 bases from V and 5 bases from J, with 10 bases between. Germline V lookup: CDR1 GTSNPN, CDR2 SVGIG (reference sequence). The chain's CDR3 is CAWSVQGPETQYF. CDR3 DNA: TGTGCCTGGAGTGTACAAGGGCCCGAGACCCAGTACTTC.

In its sample, this clone was seen once. Other nucleotide sequences in the sample specify the same CDR3. The V gene is TRBV30, the J gene TRBJ2-1; D is perhaps TRBD1 (6 bases). The CDR3 consists of 12 residues. V lost 0 bases and J lost 9, with 9 bases in between. CDR1 and CDR2 (germline): GTSNPN, SVGIG (reference sequence). DNA of the CDR3: TGTGCCTGGAGTGTACAGGGCGGTGAGCAGTTCTTC. Its protein product is CAWSVQGGEQFF. Full variable domain (remainder filled in from reference TRBV30 and TRBJ2-1): SQTIHQWPATLVQPVGSPLSLECTVEGTSNPNLYWYRQAAGRGLQLLFYSVGIGQISSEVPQNLSASRPQDRQFILSSKKLLLSDSGFYLCAWSVQGGEQFFGPGTRLTVL.

The chain recombines TRBV30 with TRBJ2-5, with 8 bases identical to TRBD2. V was clipped by 5 bases and J by 9 bases; unmatched bases: 8. CDR1 GTSNPN and CDR2 SVGIG come from the germline V gene (reference sequence). The CDR3 loop spans 12 amino acids. This CDR3 reads CAWGLAEGAQYF. CDR3 DNA: TGTGCCTGGGGACTAGCAGAGGGAGCCCAGTACTTC. Together with reference TRBV30 and TRBJ2-5, the CDR3 gives the full variable domain: SQTIHQWPATLVQPVGSPLSLECTVEGTSNPNLYWYRQAAGRGLQLLFYSVGIGQISSEVPQNLSASRPQDRQFILSSKKLLLSDSGFYLCAWGLAEGAQYFGPGTRLLVL.

The chain recombines TRBV9 with TRBJ2-4; D gene unclear. The CDR3 extends over 14 amino acids. Between the trimmed V and J ends, which lost 4 bases and 8 bases, there was a span of 16 bases. The germline V gene encodes CDR1 SGDLS and CDR2 YYNGEE. The DNA for the CDR3 is TGTGCCAGCAGCCACGAGATGGGTGGAGACATTCAGTACTTC. Translating gives CASSHEMGGDIQYF.

This clone appeared a few times. The rearrangement links TRBV21-1 to TRBJ1-6; the table's TRBD1 call for D was not verified on the DNA. TRBV21-1 represents a pseudogene. This CDR3 is built from 15 residues. The chain's CDR3 is CASSEGQGNNSPLHF. The CDR3 DNA is TGTGCCAGCAGCGAGGGACAGGGAAACAATTCACCCCTCCACTTT.

CDR3 nucleotide sequence: TGTGCCAGCAGCTATAGGGGGGTTAGCAATCAGCCCCAGCATTTT. This codes for CASSYRGVSNQPQHF. The V call is TRBV6-6, the J call TRBJ1-5; D is perhaps TRBD1 (6 bases). This CDR3 is built from 15 residues. Trimming stripped 6 bases from V and 0 bases from J, with 12 bases between. Germline V gene lookup returns CDR1 MNHNY and CDR2 SVGAGI (reference sequence).

V gene TRBV5-1 combines with J gene TRBJ2-1; 13 bases line up with TRBD2. The trim removed 0 bases at V and 4 bases at J, leaving 10 bases unmatched. This CDR3 has 19 amino acids. The germline gives CDR1 SGHRS, CDR2 YFSETQ. CDR3 region: CASSLGSGTSGESYNEQFF. In DNA form, the CDR3 reads TGCGCCAGCAGCTTGGGGTCCGGGACTAGCGGGGAATCTTACAATGAGCAGTTCTTC.

To note about this clone: The sample has other DNA sequences that encode this CDR3 too. The rearrangement joins TRBV28 to TRBJ1-2; D unresolved. V gave up 3 bases and J gave up 2 bases, with 7 bases separating them. Germline loops: CDR1 MDHEN, CDR2 SYDVKM. CDR3 length: 13 amino acids. The CDR3 spells CASSLEGNYGYTF. The CDR3 nucleotides are TGTGCCAGCAGTTTGGAAGGAAACTATGGCTACACCTTC.

This clone appeared once. The CDR3 sequence is CASSQGGVGETQYF. The CDR3 region has the DNA TGTGCCAGCAGCCAAGGAGGGGTTGGAGAGACCCAGTACTTC. This rearrangement joins TRBV14 to TRBJ2-5; D may be TRBD1 or TRBD2 (5 bases each). Germline lookup yields CDR1 SGHDN and CDR2 FVKESK. V lost 1 base and J 4 bases, leaving 10 bases between the germline ends. The CDR3 is 14 amino acids.

This clone was counted between two and nine times. The identical CDR3 is also encoded by other nucleotide sequences in the sample. The V call is TRBV30, the J call TRBJ1-4; the D is unclear. This CDR3 is built from 14 residues. CDR1 GTSNPN and CDR2 SVGIG come from the germline V gene (reference sequence). V lost 2 bases and J lost 0, with 7 bases in between. CDR3 coding DNA: TGTGCCTGGAGTTCCGGGTCAACTAATGAAAAACTGTTTTTT. This encodes CAWSSGSTNEKLFF.

This chain connects TRBV9 to TRBJ2-2; D is undetermined. With 3 bases removed from V and 5 bases from J, the gap between germline ends came to 8 bases. Germline V gene sequence: CDR1 SGDLS, CDR2 YYNGEE. The CDR3 covers 13 residues. The CDR3 here is CASSGRETGELFF. CDR3 nucleotide sequence: TGTGCCAGCAGCGGAAGAGAAACCGGGGAGCTGTTTTTT.

This clone was detected only once. The J gene is TRBJ2-1, the V gene TRBV19; D uncertain. The V gene's germline CDR1 is LNHDA and CDR2 SQIVND (reference sequence). This CDR3 comprises 14 residues. Trimming pared 1 base from V and 2 bases from J, leaving 6 bases between. CDR3 nucleotide sequence: TGTGCCAGTAGTATAGTGGGAACCTACAATGAGCAGTTCTTC. Its translation: CASSIVGTYNEQFF.

The rearrangement links TRBV28 to TRBJ2-3; either TRBD1 or TRBD2 may fit D (5 bases each). This CDR3 comprises 17 residues. V was shortened by 3 bases and J by 0 bases, with 16 bases between the two germline ends. The germline V gene has CDR1 MDHEN and CDR2 SYDVKM. CDR3 nucleotides: TGTGCCAGCAGTTTCCGGGGCTATGCCCCCAGCACAGATACGCAGTATTTT. This encodes CASSFRGYAPSTDTQYF.

The chain has TRBV6-1 and TRBJ2-4, with 7 bases that match TRBD2. V lost 5 bases, J lost 1 base, and 5 bases stayed unmatched. CDR1 is MNHNS and CDR2 is SASEGT in the germline V gene. This CDR3 comprises 15 residues. The CDR3 bases are TGTGCCAGCAGTCCCTTTAGCGGGGCCAAAAACATTCAGTACTTC. This translates into CASSPFSGAKNIQYF.